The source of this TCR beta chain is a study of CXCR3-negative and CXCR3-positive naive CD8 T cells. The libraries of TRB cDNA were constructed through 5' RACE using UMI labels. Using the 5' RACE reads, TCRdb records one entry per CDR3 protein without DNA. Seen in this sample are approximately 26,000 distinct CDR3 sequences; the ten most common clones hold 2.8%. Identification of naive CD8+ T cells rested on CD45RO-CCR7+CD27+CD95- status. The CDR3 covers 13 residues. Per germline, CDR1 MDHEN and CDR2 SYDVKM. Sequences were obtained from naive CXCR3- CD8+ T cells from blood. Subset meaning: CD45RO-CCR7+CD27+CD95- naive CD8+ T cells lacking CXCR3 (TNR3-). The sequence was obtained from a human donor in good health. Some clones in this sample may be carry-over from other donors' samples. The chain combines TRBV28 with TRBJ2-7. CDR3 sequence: CASSYRDSYEQYF. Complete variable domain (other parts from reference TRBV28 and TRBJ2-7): DVKVTQSSRYLVKRTGEKVFLECVQDMDHENMFWYRQDPGLGLRLIYFSYDVKMKEKGDIPEGYSVSREKKERFSLILESASTNQTSMYLCASSYRDSYEQYFGPGTRLTVT.